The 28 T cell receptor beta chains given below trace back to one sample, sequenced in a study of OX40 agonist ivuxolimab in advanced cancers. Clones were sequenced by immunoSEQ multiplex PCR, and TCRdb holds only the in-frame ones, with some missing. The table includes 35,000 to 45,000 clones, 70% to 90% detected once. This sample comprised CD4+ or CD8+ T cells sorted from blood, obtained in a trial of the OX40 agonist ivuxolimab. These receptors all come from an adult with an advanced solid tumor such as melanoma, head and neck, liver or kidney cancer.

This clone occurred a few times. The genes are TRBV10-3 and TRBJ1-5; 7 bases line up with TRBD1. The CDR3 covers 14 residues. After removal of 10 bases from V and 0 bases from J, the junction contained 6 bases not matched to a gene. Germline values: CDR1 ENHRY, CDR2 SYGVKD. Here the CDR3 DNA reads TGTGCCAGCAGCACAGGGGATAGCAATCAGCCCCAGCATTTT. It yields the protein CASSTGDSNQPQHF.

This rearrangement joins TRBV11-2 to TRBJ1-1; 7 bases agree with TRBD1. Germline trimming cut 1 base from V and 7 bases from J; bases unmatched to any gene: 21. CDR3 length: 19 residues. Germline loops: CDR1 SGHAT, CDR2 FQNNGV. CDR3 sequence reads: CASSLAWGQGGVGLGEAFF. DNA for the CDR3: TGTGCCAGCAGCTTAGCATGGGGGCAGGGGGGTGTCGGATTGGGTGAAGCTTTCTTT.

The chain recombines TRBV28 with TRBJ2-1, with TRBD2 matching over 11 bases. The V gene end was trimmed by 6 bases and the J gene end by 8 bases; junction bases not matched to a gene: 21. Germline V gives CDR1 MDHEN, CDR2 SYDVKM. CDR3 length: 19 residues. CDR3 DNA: TGTGCCAGCAGCCCCTTGGCTTGGCGTAGCGGGGGGGCCGCCTATGAGCAGTTCTTC. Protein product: CASSPLAWRSGGAAYEQFF. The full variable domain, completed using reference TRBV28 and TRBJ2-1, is DVKVTQSSRYLVKRTGEKVFLECVQDMDHENMFWYRQDPGLGLRLIYFSYDVKMKEKGDIPEGYSVSREKKERFSLILESASTNQTSMYLCASSPLAWRSGGAAYEQFFGPGTRLTVL.

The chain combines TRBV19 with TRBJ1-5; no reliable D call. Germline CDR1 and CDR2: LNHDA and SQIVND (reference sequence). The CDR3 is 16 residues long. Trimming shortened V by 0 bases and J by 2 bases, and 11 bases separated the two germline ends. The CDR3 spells CASSIDSPVRNQPQHF. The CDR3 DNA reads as TGTGCCAGTAGTATAGACAGCCCGGTCCGCAATCAGCCCCAGCATTTT.

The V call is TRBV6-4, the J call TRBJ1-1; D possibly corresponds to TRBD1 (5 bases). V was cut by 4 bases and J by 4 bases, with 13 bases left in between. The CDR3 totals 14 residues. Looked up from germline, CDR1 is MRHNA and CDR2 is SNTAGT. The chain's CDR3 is CASSAYPGGTEAFF. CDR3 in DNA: TGTGCCAGCAGTGCCTACCCGGGGGGCACTGAAGCTTTCTTT.

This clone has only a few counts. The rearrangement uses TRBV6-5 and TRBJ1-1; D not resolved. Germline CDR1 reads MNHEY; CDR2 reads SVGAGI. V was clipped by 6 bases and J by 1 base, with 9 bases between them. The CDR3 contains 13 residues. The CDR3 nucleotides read TGTGCCAGCAGCCTTCAGGAGAACACTGAAGCTTTCTTT. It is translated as CASSLQENTEAFF.

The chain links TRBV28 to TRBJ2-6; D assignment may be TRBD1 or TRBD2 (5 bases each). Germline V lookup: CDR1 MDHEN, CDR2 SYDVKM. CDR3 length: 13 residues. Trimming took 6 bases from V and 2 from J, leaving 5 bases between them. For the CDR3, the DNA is TGTGCCAGCAGGGGACCTGGGGCCAACGTCCTGACTTTC. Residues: CASRGPGANVLTF.

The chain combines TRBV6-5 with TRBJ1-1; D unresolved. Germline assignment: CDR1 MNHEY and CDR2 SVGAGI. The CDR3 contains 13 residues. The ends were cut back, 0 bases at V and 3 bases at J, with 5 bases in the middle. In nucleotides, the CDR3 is TGTGCCAGCAGTTACTCGACCTACACTGAAGCTTTCTTT. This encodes CASSYSTYTEAFF.

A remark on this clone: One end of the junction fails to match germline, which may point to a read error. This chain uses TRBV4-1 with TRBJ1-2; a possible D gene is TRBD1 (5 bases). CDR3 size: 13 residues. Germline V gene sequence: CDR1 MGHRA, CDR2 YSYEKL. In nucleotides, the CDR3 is TGTGCCAGCAGCCAGGGAGGTGCGAGTGGCTACACCTTC. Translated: CASSQGGASGYTF.

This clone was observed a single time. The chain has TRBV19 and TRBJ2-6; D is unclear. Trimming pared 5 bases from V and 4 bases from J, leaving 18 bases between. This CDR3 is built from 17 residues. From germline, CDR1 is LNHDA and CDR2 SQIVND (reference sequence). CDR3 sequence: CASSPSWGLGGANVLTF. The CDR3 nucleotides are TGTGCCAGTAGTCCAAGCTGGGGTCTCGGAGGGGCCAACGTCCTGACTTTC.

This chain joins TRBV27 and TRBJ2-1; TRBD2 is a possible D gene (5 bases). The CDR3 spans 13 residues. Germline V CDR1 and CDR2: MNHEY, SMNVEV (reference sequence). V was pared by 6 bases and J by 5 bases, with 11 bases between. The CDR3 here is CASSGVLHNEQFF. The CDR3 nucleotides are TGTGCCAGCAGCGGGGTCCTGCACAATGAGCAGTTCTTC.

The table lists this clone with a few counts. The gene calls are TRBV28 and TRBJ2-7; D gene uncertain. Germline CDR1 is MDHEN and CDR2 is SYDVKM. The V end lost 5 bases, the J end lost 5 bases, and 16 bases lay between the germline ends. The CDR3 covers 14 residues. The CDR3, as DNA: TGTGCCAGCAGTACCCTCGGCAGGTTCGACGAGCAGTACTTC. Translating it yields CASSTLGRFDEQYF.

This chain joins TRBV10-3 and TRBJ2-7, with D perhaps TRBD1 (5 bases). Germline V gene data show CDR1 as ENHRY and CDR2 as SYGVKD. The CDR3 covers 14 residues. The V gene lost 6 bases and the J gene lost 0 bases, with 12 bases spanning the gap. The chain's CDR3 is CAISGSGASYEQYV. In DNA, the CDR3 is TGTGCCATCAGCGGCAGTGGGGCCTCCTACGAGCAGTACGTC.

The CDR3, as DNA: TGTGCCAGCAGTGAAGCGCCGGTCTACGAGCAGTACTTC. Amino acid sequence: CASSEAPVYEQYF. The rearrangement joins TRBV6-1 to TRBJ2-7; D call uncertain. The CDR3 runs 13 residues. V was clipped by 0 bases and J by 3 bases, with 6 bases between them. CDR1 and CDR2 (germline): MNHNS, SASEGT.

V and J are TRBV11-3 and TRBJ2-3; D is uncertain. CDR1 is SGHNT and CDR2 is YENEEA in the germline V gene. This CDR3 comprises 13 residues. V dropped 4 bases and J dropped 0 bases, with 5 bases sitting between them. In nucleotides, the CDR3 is TGTGCCAGCAGCTCACCTAGCACAGATACGCAGTATTTT. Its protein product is CASSSPSTDTQYF.

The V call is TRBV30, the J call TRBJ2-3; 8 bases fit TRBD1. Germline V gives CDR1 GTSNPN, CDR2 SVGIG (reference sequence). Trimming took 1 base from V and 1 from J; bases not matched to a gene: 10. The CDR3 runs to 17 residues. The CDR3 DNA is TGTGCCTGGAGTGGTTTTCAGGCAGGGGGCGGCACAGATACGCAGTATTTT. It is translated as CAWSGFQAGGGTDTQYF.

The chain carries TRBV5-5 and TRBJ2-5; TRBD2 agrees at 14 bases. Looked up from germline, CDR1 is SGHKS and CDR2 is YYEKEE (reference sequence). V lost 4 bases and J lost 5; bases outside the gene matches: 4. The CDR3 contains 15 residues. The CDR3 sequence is CASSTRTSGGETQYF. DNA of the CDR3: TGTGCCAGCAGCACCCGGACTAGCGGGGGGGAGACCCAGTACTTC. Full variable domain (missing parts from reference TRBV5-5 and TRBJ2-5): DAGVTQSPTHLIKTRGQQVTLRCSPISGHKSVSWYQQVLGQGPQFIFQYYEKEERGRGNFPDRFSARQFPNYSSELNVNALLLGDSALYLCASSTRTSGGETQYFGPGTRLLVL.

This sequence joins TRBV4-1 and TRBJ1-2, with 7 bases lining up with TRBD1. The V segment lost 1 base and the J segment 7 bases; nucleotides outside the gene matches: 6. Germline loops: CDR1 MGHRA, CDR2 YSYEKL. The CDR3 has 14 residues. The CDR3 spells CASSQGPTGFGYTF. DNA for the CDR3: TGCGCCAGCAGCCAAGGTCCGACAGGGTTTGGCTACACCTTC.

CDR3 coding DNA: TGTGCCAGCAGATCCTCTCTGAACACTGAAGCTTTCTTT. Its translation: CASRSSLNTEAFF. The chain couples TRBV6-5 to TRBJ1-1; no clear D gene. Germline V gene data show CDR1 as MNHEY and CDR2 as SVGAGI. This CDR3 region has 13 residues. Trimming stripped 6 bases from V and 0 bases from J, with 8 bases between.

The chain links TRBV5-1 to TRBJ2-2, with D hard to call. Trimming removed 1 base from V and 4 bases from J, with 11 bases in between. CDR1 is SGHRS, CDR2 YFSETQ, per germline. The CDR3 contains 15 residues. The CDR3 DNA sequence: TGCGCCAGCAGCTTGAGGCTAGGCCCCACCGGGGAGCTGTTTTTT. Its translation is CASSLRLGPTGELFF.

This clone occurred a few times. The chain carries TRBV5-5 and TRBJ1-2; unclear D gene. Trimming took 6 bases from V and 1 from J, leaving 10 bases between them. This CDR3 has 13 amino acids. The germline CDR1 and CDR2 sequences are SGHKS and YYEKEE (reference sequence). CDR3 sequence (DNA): TGTGCCAGCAACTTAGACCTTAACTATGGCTACACCTTC. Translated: CASNLDLNYGYTF.

The DNA of the CDR3 is TGTGCCAGCAGTTTATCAGGGAACGGGAACACTGAAGCTTTCTTT. Its translation is CASSLSGNGNTEAFF. J is TRBJ1-1 and V is TRBV6-4, with D possibly matching TRBD1 (5 bases). Trimming stripped 5 bases from V and 1 base from J, with 14 bases between. There are 15 residues in the CDR3. Germline V CDR1 and CDR2: MRHNA, SNTAGT.

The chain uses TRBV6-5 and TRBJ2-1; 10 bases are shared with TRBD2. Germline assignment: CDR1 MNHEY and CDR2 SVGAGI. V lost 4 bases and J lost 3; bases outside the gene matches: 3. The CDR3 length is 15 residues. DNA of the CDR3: TGTGCCAGCAGTTTTAGCGGGGGGTTCTACAATGAGCAGTTCTTC. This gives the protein CASSFSGGFYNEQFF.

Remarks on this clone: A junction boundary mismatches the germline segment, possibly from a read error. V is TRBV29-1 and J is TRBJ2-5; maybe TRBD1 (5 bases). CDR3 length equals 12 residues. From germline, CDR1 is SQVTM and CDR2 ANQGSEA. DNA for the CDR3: TGCAGCGTTGAGGAAGGGGAAGAGGCCCAGTACTTC. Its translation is CSVEEGEEAQYF.

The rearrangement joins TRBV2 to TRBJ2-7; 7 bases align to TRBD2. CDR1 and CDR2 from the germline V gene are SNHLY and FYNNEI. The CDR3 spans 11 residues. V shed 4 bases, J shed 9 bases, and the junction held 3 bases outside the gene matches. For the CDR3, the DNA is TGTGCCAGCAGTGGGGGGAGGGGGCAGTACTTC. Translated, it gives CASSGGRGQYF.

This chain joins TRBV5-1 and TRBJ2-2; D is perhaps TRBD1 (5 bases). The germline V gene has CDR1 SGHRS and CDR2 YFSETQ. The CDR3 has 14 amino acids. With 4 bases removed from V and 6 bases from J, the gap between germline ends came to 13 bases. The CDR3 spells CASSLTGVPGELFF. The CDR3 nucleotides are TGCGCCAGCAGCCTTACAGGTGTCCCCGGGGAGCTGTTTTTT.

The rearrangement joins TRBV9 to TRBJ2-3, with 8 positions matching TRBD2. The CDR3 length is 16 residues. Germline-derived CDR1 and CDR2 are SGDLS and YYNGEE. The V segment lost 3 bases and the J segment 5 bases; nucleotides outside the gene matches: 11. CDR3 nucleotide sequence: TGTGCCAGCAGCGCAGACTACGGGGGGGCCGAAGATACGCAGTATTTT. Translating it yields CASSADYGGAEDTQYF.

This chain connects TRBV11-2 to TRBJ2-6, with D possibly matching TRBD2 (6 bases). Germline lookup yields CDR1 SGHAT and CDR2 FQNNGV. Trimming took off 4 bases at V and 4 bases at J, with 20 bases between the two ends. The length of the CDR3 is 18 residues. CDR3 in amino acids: CASSSRGLRGTGANVLTF. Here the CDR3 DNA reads TGTGCCAGCAGCTCCCGGGGGTTGAGGGGTACCGGGGCCAACGTCCTGACTTTC.